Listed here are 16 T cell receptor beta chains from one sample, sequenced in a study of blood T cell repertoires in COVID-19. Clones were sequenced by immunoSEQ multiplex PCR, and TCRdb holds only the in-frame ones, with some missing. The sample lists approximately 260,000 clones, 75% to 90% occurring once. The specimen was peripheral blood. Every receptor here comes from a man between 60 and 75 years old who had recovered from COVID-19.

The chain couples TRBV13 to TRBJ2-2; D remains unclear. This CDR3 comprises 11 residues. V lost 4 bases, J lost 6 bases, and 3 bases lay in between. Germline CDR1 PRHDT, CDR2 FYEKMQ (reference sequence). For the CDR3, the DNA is TGTGCCAGCAGCTACTCCGGGGAGCTGTTTTTT. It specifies CASSYSGELFF.

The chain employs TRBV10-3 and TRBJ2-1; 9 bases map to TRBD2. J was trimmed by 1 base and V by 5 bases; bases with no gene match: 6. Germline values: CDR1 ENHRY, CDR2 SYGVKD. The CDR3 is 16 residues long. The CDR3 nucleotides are TGTGCCATCAGTTTTAGCGGGAGTGTGTCCTACAATGAGCAGTTCTTC. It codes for CAISFSGSVSYNEQFF.

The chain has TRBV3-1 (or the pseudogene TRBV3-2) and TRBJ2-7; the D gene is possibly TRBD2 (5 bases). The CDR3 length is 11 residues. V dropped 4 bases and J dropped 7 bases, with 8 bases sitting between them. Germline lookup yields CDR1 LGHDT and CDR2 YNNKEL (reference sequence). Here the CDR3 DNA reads TGTGCCAGCAGCCGGGCGGGTGAGCAGTACTTC. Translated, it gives CASSRAGEQYF.

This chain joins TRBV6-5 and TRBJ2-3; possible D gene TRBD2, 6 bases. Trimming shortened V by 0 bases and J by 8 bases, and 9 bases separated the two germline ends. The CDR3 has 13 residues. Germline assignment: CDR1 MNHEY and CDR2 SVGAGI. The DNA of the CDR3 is TGTGCCAGCAGTTACTCCCCGGGACTTACGCAGTATTTT. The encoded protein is CASSYSPGLTQYF.

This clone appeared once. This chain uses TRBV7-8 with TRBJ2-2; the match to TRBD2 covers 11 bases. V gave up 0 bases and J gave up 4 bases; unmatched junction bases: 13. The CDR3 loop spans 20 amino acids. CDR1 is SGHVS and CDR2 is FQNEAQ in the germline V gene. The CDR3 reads CASSLALGLAAGWGTGELFF. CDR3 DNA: TGTGCCAGCAGCTTAGCGTTGGGACTAGCGGCCGGATGGGGCACCGGGGAGCTGTTTTTT.

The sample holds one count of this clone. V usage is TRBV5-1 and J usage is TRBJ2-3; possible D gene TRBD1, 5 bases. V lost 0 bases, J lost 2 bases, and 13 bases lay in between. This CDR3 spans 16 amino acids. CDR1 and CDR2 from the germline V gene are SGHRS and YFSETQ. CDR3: CASSLEGQLLTDTQYF. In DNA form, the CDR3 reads TGCGCCAGCAGCTTGGAAGGACAATTACTCACAGATACGCAGTATTTT.

In DNA form, the CDR3 reads TGTGCCAGCTCACCAGCTACAGTCTCTGGAAACACCATATATTTT. Translated, it gives CASSPATVSGNTIYF. V gene TRBV18 combines with J gene TRBJ1-3; no reliable D call. The V and J ends lost 2 bases and 0 bases respectively, with 8 bases between them. The CDR3 covers 15 residues. Germline CDR1 reads KGHSH; CDR2 reads LQKENI.

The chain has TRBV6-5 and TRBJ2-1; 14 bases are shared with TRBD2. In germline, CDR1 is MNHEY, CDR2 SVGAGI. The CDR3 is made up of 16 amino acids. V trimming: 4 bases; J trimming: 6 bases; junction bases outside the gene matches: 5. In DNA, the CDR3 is TGTGCCAGCAGTTCCCCGGGACTAGCGGGGGTCAATGAGCAGTTCTTC. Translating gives CASSSPGLAGVNEQFF.

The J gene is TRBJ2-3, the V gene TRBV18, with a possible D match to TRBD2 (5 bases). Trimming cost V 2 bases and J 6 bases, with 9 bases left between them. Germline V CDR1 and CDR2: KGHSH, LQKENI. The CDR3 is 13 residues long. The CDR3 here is CASSPGSGDTQYF. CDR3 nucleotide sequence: TGTGCCAGCTCACCAGGGAGTGGGGATACGCAGTATTTT.

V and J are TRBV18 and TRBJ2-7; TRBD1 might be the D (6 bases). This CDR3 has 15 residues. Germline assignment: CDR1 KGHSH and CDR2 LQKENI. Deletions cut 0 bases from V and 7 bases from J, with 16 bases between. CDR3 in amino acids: CASSPPPRGEGEQYF. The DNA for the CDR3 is TGTGCCAGCTCACCACCCCCCAGGGGAGAGGGGGAGCAGTACTTC.

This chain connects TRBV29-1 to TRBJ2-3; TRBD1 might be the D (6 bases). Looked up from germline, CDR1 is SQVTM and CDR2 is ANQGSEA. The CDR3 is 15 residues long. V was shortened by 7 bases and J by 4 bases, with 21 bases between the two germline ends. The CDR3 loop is CSAPLQGWLPDTQYF. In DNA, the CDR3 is TGCAGCGCCCCGTTGCAGGGGTGGTTACCAGATACGCAGTATTTT.

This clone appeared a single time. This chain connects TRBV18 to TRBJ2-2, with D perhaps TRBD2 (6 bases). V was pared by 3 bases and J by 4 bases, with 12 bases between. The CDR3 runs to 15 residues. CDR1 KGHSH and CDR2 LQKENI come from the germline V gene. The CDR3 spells CASSPGGAATGELFF. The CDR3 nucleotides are TGTGCCAGCTCACCGGGGGGTGCGGCCACCGGGGAGCTGTTTTTT.

The CDR3 here is CASSYSEGSYEQYF. The DNA of the CDR3 is TGTGCCAGCAGTTACTCGGAGGGCAGCTACGAGCAGTACTTC. This sequence joins TRBV6-5 and TRBJ2-7; a weak D match, TRBD2 (6 bases). Germline CDR1 reads MNHEY; CDR2 reads SVGAGI. The CDR3 runs to 14 residues. Trimming cost V 0 bases and J 3 bases, with 9 bases left between them.

Written as DNA, the CDR3 is TGCAGCGTTGAAGATGAGGGGGTAACGCGCGGCTACACCTTC. As protein: CSVEDEGVTRGYTF. The rearrangement uses TRBV29-1 and TRBJ1-2, with TRBD1 as a possible D gene (6 bases). V gave up 0 bases and J gave up 8 bases, with 16 bases separating them. There are 14 residues in the CDR3. Germline CDR1 SQVTM, CDR2 ANQGSEA.

The CDR3 DNA follows: TGTGCCAGCAGCAAAAGACAGGGAGGCACTGAAGCTTTCTTT. Translated, it gives CASSKRQGGTEAFF. The rearrangement joins TRBV7-2 to TRBJ1-1, with 7 bases fitting TRBD1. CDR3 length: 14 amino acids. The germline CDR1 and CDR2 sequences are SGHTA and FQGNSA. The J segment lost 4 bases and the V segment lost 5 bases, leaving 7 bases of the junction unmatched.

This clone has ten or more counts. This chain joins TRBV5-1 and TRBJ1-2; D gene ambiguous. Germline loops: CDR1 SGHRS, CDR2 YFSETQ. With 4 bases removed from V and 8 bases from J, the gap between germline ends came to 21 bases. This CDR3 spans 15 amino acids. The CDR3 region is CASSQSGEVVSGYTF. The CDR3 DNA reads TGCGCCAGCAGCCAAAGCGGGGAAGTGGTATCGGGCTACACCTTC.